Listed below are T cell receptor beta chains from one sample, sequenced in a study of PD-1 and CTLA-4 blockade in melanoma. Profiled with immunoSEQ multiplex PCR; TCRdb holds only in-frame clones, not every one. The profile shows some 33,000 clones, 88% of them singletons. This specimen consisted of CD8+ T cells from peripheral blood, obtained from a patient given anti-PD-1 treatment. The receptors stem from a human donor with melanoma. The CDR3 runs from the conserved cysteine through the conserved F or W. Fields, in order: V gene, D gene, J gene, clone size, CDR3 protein, CDR3 DNA. D genes are given only for firm matches. The size of a clone is reported for some rows only, either as once, few or many, or as a class for expanded clones.

V: TRBV2; D: -; J: TRBJ2-1; size: -; CDR3: CASKPTNNEQFF; DNA: TGTGCCAGTAAGCCTACTAACAATGAGCAGTTCTTC
V: TRBV10-3; D: TRBD1; J: TRBJ1-1; size: -; CDR3: CATRTGGTEAFF; DNA: TGTGCCACCCGGACAGGGGGTACTGAAGCTTTCTTT
V: TRBV9; D: TRBD2; J: TRBJ2-1; size: -; CDR3: CASSVGTGGLDEQFF; DNA: TGTGCCAGCAGCGTAGGAACGGGGGGGCTCGATGAGCAGTTCTTC
V: TRBV7-2; D: -; J: TRBJ2-5; size: -; CDR3: CASSRTQETQYF; DNA: TGTGCCAGCAGCCGGACCCAAGAGACCCAGTACTTC
V: TRBV30; D: TRBD1; J: TRBJ1-5; size: -; CDR3: CAWRKTGTGNQPQHF; DNA: TGTGCCTGGAGGAAAACCGGGACAGGGAATCAGCCCCAGCATTTT
V: TRBV27; D: -; J: TRBJ2-7; size: -; CDR3: CASSLSSGTLHYEQYF; DNA: TGTGCCAGCAGTTTATCCAGCGGAACTTTACACTACGAGCAGTACTTC
V: TRBV28; D: -; J: TRBJ2-5; size: -; CDR3: CASMQGSETQYF; DNA: TGTGCCAGCATGCAGGGCTCAGAGACCCAGTACTTC
V: TRBV5-1; D: TRBD2; J: TRBJ2-2; size: -; CDR3: CASSPGLAGVYTGELFF; DNA: TGCGCCAGCAGCCCGGGACTAGCGGGGGTCTACACCGGGGAGCTGTTTTTT
V: TRBV2; D: -; J: TRBJ1-1; size: -; CDR3: CASGGGSGTPEAFF; DNA: TGTGCCAGCGGGGGAGGATCAGGGACCCCTGAAGCTTTCTTT
V: TRBV19; D: -; J: TRBJ2-2; size: -; CDR3: CARAGKGKSRSNTGELFF; DNA: TGTGCCAGGGCGGGCAAGGGGAAGAGCCGGTCGAACACCGGGGAGCTGTTTTTT
V: TRBV27; D: TRBD2; J: TRBJ2-3; size: -; CDR3: CASSLGTSRWADTQYF; DNA: TGTGCCAGCAGTTTGGGGACTAGCAGGTGGGCAGATACGCAGTATTTT
V: TRBV30; D: -; J: TRBJ2-7; size: -; CDR3: CAWKGLGNEQYF; DNA: TGTGCCTGGAAAGGGTTGGGAAACGAGCAGTACTTC
V: TRBV7-2; D: -; J: TRBJ1-1; size: few; CDR3: CASSATGFTEAFF; DNA: TGTGCCAGCAGCGCGACAGGCTTCACTGAAGCTTTCTTT
V: TRBV9; D: TRBD1; J: TRBJ2-2; size: -; CDR3: CASQQGGNTGELFF; DNA: TGTGCCAGCCAACAGGGGGGGAACACCGGGGAGCTGTTTTTT
V: TRBV7-9; D: TRBD2; J: TRBJ2-1; size: -; CDR3: CASSLGTSGLSNEQFF; DNA: TGTGCCAGCAGCTTGGGGACTAGCGGGTTGTCTAATGAGCAGTTCTTC
V: TRBV7-2; D: TRBD1; J: TRBJ1-5; size: -; CDR3: CASSSTGAWQPQHF; DNA: TGTGCCAGCAGCTCGACAGGGGCGTGGCAGCCCCAGCATTTT
V: TRBV6-5; D: -; J: TRBJ1-2; size: -; CDR3: CASSYGTSNYGYTF; DNA: TGTGCCAGCAGTTACGGGACAAGTAACTATGGCTACACCTTC
V: TRBV2; D: -; J: TRBJ1-1; size: few; CDR3: CASSASGRGTEAFF; DNA: TGTGCCAGCAGTGCGTCGGGGAGAGGCACTGAAGCTTTCTTT
V: TRBV5-6; D: TRBD1; J: TRBJ1-5; size: -; CDR3: CASSPGTAYSNQPQHF; DNA: TGTGCCAGCAGCCCTGGGACAGCTTATAGCAATCAGCCCCAGCATTTT
V: TRBV19; D: -; J: TRBJ2-1; size: few; CDR3: CASSIAAAGGTEQFF; DNA: TGTGCCAGTAGTATTGCGGCAGCTGGGGGGACTGAGCAGTTCTTC
V: TRBV30; D: TRBD1; J: TRBJ1-2; size: -; CDR3: CAWSVGTGGSDGYTF; DNA: TGTGCCTGGAGTGTTGGGACAGGGGGATCGGATGGCTACACCTTC
V: TRBV27; D: -; J: TRBJ2-3; size: -; CDR3: CASSLIPGYTDTQYF; DNA: TGTGCCAGCAGTTTAATCCCAGGTTACACAGATACGCAGTATTTT
V: TRBV7-6; D: -; J: TRBJ1-2; size: -; CDR3: CASSSGTGDGYTF; DNA: TGTGCCAGCAGCTCCGGGACTGGAGATGGCTACACCTTC
V: TRBV7-3; D: -; J: TRBJ2-2; size: medium-sized; CDR3: CASSLTGELFF; DNA: TGTGCCAGCAGCTTAACCGGGGAGCTGTTTTTT
V: TRBV19; D: TRBD2; J: TRBJ2-5; size: -; CDR3: CASSGTSGGQLTQYF; DNA: TGTGCCAGTAGTGGGACTAGCGGGGGGCAATTGACCCAGTACTTC
V: TRBV7-9; D: -; J: TRBJ1-5; size: -; CDR3: CASSSSGVQPQHF; DNA: TGTGCCAGCAGCTCTTCAGGGGTTCAGCCCCAGCATTTT
V: TRBV28; D: TRBD2; J: TRBJ2-1; size: -; CDR3: CASSLTSGGYNEQFF; DNA: TGTGCCAGCAGTCTTACTAGCGGGGGCTACAATGAGCAGTTCTTC
V: TRBV28; D: -; J: TRBJ1-5; size: -; CDR3: CASSSDNYSNQPQHF; DNA: TGTGCCAGCAGTTCGGACAATTATAGCAATCAGCCCCAGCATTTT